A selection of T cell receptor beta chains follows, all from one sample in a study of cytomegalovirus exposure and HLA in healthy donors. Some clones are missing from TCRdb's copy, which holds only in-frame ones; the method was immunoSEQ multiplex PCR. The sample contains some 130,000 clones, approximately 80% of which appear only once. Sequencing was carried out using PBMCs. The receptors originated from a male donor in good health and CMV-seropositive. CDR3s include the opening cysteine and the closing phenylalanine or tryptophan. D genes are given only for firm matches. Some rows mark clone size as missing; the rest say once, few, many or name a class of expanded clone.

>TRBJ1-2|TRBV28|-|-
CASSSPTGNYGYTF
TGTGCCAGCAGTTCCCCAACAGGAAACTATGGCTACACCTTC
>TRBJ2-7|TRBV5-1|few|TRBD1
CASSFGTETYEQYF
TGCGCCAGCAGCTTCGGGACAGAAACCTACGAGCAGTACTTC
>TRBJ2-7|TRBV15|-|-
CATSRGVTSPTYEQYF
TGTGCCACCAGCAGAGGAGTCACGTCCCCAACCTACGAGCAGTACTTC
>TRBJ1-5|TRBV2|-|-
CASGALKNSNQPQHF
TGTGCCAGCGGGGCTCTTAAGAATAGCAATCAGCCCCAGCATTTT
>TRBJ2-7|TRBV19|few|TRBD1
CATSLRGGSIYEQYF
TGTGCCACAAGTTTGAGAGGGGGCTCTATCTACGAGCAGTACTTC
>TRBJ2-5|TRBV27|few|-
CASSLYIRETQYF
TGTGCCAGCAGTTTATACATCCGAGAGACCCAGTACTTC
>TRBJ2-3|TRBV5-1|few|-
CASSLGAVTDTQYF
TGCGCCAGCAGCTTGGGTGCGGTCACAGATACGCAGTATTTT
>TRBJ1-3|TRBV11-2|once|-
CASSLDGGRNKYF
TGTGCCAGCAGCTTAGACGGGGGGCGGAACAAGTATTTT
>TRBJ2-1|TRBV2|once|-
CASGLNGQGGDEQFF
TGTGCCAGCGGATTGAATGGACAGGGAGGGGATGAGCAGTTCTTC
>TRBJ2-7|TRBV5-4|-|TRBD2
CASSLTSGRAAEYRYEQYF
TGTGCCAGCAGCCTTACTAGCGGGAGGGCCGCAGAGTACCGCTACGAGCAGTACTTC
>TRBJ1-1|TRBV7-8|-|-
CASSQFDRPNTEAFF
TGTGCCAGCAGCCAATTCGACAGGCCTAACACTGAAGCTTTCTTT
>TRBJ2-7|TRBV29-1|-|-
CSVEERGTEQYF
TGCAGCGTTGAAGAGCGGGGAACCGAGCAGTACTTC
>TRBJ1-1|TRBV7-9|-|-
CASSLAMNTEAFF
TGTGCCAGCAGCTTAGCTATGAACACTGAAGCTTTCTTT
>TRBJ1-1|TRBV2|-|TRBD1
CASSQQGARGTEAFF
TGTGCCAGCAGTCAACAGGGGGCGCGGGGCACTGAAGCTTTCTTT
>TRBJ1-5|TRBV5-8|-|TRBD1
CASSSGTVINQPQHF
TGTGCCAGCAGCTCCGGGACAGTGATTAATCAGCCCCAGCATTTT
>TRBJ2-7|TRBV15|-|TRBD1
CATSRTGKTYEQYF
TGTGCCACCAGCAGGACAGGGAAAACCTACGAGCAGTACTTC
>TRBJ2-3|TRBV19|-|TRBD2
CASSIPGGTGDTQYF
TGTGCCAGTAGTATACCGGGGGGGACGGGAGATACGCAGTATTTT
>TRBJ2-5|TRBV5-4|-|TRBD2
CASSPSGGAFETQYF
TGTGCCAGCAGCCCTAGCGGGGGGGCGTTTGAGACCCAGTACTTC
>TRBJ2-7|TRBV27|-|TRBD2
CASRPSGSPYEQYF
TGTGCCAGCAGGCCTAGCGGGAGCCCCTACGAGCAGTACTTC
>TRBJ2-2|TRBV29-1|-|-
CSVFLANTGELFF
TGCAGCGTTTTTCTAGCGAACACCGGGGAGCTGTTTTTT
>TRBJ2-1|TRBV7-8|-|TRBD2
CASSLEGLAGTPYNEQFF
TGTGCCAGCAGCTTAGAAGGACTAGCGGGGACTCCCTACAATGAGCAGTTCTTC
>TRBJ2-3|TRBV2|-|TRBD2
CASSLDGGADTQYF
TGTGCCAGCAGTCTTGACGGGGGGGCGGATACGCAGTATTTT
>TRBJ1-5|TRBV6-1|-|-
CASTNSQPQHF
TGTGCCAGCACCAATAGCCAGCCCCAGCATTTT
>TRBJ2-2|TRBV5-6|-|-
CASSPLGRGNAGELFF
TGTGCCAGCAGCCCCCTGGGCAGGGGTAACGCCGGGGAGCTGTTTTTT
>TRBJ2-2|TRBV5-1|-|TRBD2
CASSLSGANTGELFF
TGCGCCAGCAGCCTGAGCGGGGCGAACACCGGGGAGCTGTTTTTT
>TRBJ2-5|TRBV5-4|-|TRBD2
CASSPGLAGGVVTQYF
TGTGCCAGCAGCCCGGGACTAGCGGGAGGGGTTGTGACCCAGTACTTC
>TRBJ2-1|TRBV6-1|-|TRBD1
CASSKGQGAYNEQFF
TGTGCCAGCAGTAAAGGACAGGGGGCATACAATGAGCAGTTCTTC
>TRBJ2-5|TRBV5-1|-|-
CASRDSSRETQYF
TGCGCCAGTCGGGACTCCTCACGGGAGACCCAGTACTTC
>TRBJ2-3|TRBV5-1|-|-
CASSLLADTQYF
TGCGCCAGCAGCTTGCTGGCTGATACGCAGTATTTT
>TRBJ2-7|TRBV30|-|TRBD2
CAWSVMAGVGEQYF
TGTGCCTGGAGTGTAATGGCGGGGGTGGGCGAGCAGTACTTC
>TRBJ2-2|TRBV7-9|-|TRBD2
CASSPRLAKNTGELFF
TGTGCCAGCAGCCCCCGACTAGCGAAGAACACCGGGGAGCTGTTTTTT